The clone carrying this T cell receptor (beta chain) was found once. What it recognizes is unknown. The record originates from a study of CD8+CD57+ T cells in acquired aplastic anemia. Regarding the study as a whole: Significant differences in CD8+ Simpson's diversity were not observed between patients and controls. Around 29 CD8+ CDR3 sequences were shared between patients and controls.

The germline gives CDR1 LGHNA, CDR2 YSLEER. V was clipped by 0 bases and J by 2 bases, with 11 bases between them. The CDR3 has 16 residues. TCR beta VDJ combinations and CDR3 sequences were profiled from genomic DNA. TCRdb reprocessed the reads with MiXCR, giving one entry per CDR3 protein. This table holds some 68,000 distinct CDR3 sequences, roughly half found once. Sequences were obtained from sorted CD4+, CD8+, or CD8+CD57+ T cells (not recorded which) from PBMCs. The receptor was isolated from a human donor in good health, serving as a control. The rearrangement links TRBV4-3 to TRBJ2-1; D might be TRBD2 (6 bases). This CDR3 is CASSQEWRDAYNEQFF. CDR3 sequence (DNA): TGCGCCAGCAGCCAAGAATGGAGGGATGCCTACAATGAGCAGTTCTTC.